The sequence of this T cell receptor (beta chain) was determined in a study of blood T cell repertoires in COVID-19. Study summary: T cells, B-cell-depleted T cells, or PBMCs provided the cDNA or gDNA that served as material.

Source study methods: Using reference gene primer amplification, nucleated cell counts were estimated. TCRdb keeps only in-frame clones here, not all; method: immunoSEQ multiplex PCR. V, J and clone size were drawn from that table, and D and trimming were deduced from the DNA. The repertoire holds under 130,000 clones, with about 80% as singletons. The receptor was derived from a human donor in a cohort sampled during active COVID-19. Input material: peripheral blood.

This CDR3 is CASSSGQGNIQYF. CDR3 bases: TGTGCCAGCAGCTCAGGACAGGGAAACATTCAGTACTTC. This rearrangement joins TRBV11-3 to TRBJ2-4; the match to TRBD1 covers 8 bases. J gave up 6 bases and V 4 bases, and 2 bases lay outside the gene matches. Germline lookup yields CDR1 SGHNT and CDR2 YENEEA. This CDR3 is 13 amino acids long.